Sequencing of this T cell receptor beta chain was carried out in a study of CD8 T cells in ankylosing spondylitis. Findings of the study overall: Relatively scarce in peripheral blood, disease-linked clones were CD8+. In ankylosing spondylitis blood, a motif of fewer than 10 highly homologous TCR beta variants appeared characteristic. Reported data indicate significant enrichment of disease-linked clones within matched ankylosing spondylitis synovial fluid. In reactive arthritis synovial fluid and blood, some motif variants had been reported before.

By quantitative 5'-RACE with molecular barcodes, the TCR beta libraries were made. TCRdb processed the 5' RACE reads anew with MiXCR; each CDR3 protein has one entry. The repertoire holds some 100,000 distinct CDR3 sequences, with approximately 8.9% as singletons. This CDR3 spans 15 amino acids. Germline V CDR1 and CDR2: MGHRA, YSYEKL. Concerning this clonotype: Its antigen is unidentified. A much larger clone differs from this one at a single base, so this may be a read error.

Source material: blood, either unsorted or a sorted T cell fraction (not recorded which). V gene TRBV4-1 combines with J gene TRBJ2-1; D assignment may be TRBD1 or TRBD2 (7 bases each). The TCR originated in a male donor with ankylosing spondylitis. CDR3 nucleotides: TGCGCCAGCAGCCAATGGCAGGGGGAGGGCAATGGGCAGTTCTTC. It yields the protein CASSQWQGEGNGQFF.